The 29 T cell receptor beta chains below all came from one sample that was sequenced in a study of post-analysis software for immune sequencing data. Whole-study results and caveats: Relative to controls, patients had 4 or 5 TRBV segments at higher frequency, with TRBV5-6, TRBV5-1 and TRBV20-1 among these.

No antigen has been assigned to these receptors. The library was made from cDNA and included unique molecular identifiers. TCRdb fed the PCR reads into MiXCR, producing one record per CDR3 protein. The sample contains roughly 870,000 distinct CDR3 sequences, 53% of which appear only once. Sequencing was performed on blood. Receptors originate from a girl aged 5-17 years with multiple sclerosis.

The CDR3 spells CAISESGGGYEQYF. CDR3 bases: TGTGCCATCAGTGAGAGTGGGGGCGGTTACGAGCAGTACTTC. The V gene is TRBV10-3, the J gene TRBJ2-7; D may be TRBD1 (6 bases). Trimming took off 2 bases at V and 4 bases at J, with 12 bases between the two ends. CDR1 is ENHRY, CDR2 SYGVKD, per germline. The CDR3 covers 14 residues.

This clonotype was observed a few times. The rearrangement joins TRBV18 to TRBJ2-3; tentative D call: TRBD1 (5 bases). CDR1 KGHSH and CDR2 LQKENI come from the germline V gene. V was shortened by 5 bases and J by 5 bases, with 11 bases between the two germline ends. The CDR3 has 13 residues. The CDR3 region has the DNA TGTGCCAGCTCAGATCGTACAGGAGATACGCAGTATTTT. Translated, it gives CASSDRTGDTQYF.

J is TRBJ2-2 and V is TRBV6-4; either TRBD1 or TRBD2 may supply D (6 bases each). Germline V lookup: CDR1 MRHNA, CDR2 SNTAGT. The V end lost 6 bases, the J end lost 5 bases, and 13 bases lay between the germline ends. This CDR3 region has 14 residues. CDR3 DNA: TGTGCCAGCAGCCGGAGGGGGGATACCGGGGAGCTGTTTTTT. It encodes CASSRRGDTGELFF.

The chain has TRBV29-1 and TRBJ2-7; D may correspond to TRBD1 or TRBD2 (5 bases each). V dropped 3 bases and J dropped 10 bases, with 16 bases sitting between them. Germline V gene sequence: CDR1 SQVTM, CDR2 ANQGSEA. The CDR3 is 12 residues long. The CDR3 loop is CSVEEQGVVQYF. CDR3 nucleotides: TGCAGCGTTGAGGAGCAGGGAGTAGTCCAGTACTTC.

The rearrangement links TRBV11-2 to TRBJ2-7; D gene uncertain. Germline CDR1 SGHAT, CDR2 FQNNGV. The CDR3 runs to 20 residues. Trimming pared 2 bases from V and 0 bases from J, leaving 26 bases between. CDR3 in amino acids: CASSLPSKSRSSRTSYEQYF. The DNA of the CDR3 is TGTGCCAGCAGCTTACCATCCAAAAGCCGAAGCAGCAGGACCTCCTACGAGCAGTACTTC. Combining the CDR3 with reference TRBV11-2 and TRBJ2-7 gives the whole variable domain EAGVAQSPRYKIIEKRQSVAFWCNPISGHATLYWYQQILGQGPKLLIQFQNNGVVDDSQLPKDRFSAERLKGVDSTLKIQPAKLEDSAVYLCASSLPSKSRSSRTSYEQYFGPGTRLTVT.

The CDR3 region has the DNA TGTGCCAGCAGTTATTCAGGGGGCGGTAGCTATGGCTACACCTTC. It translates to CASSYSGGGSYGYTF. The chain links TRBV6-6 to TRBJ1-2; TRBD1 agrees at 8 bases. The CDR3 has 15 amino acids. Germline trimming cut 3 bases from V and 4 bases from J; bases unmatched to any gene: 7. The V gene's germline CDR1 is MNHNY and CDR2 SVGAGI (reference sequence).

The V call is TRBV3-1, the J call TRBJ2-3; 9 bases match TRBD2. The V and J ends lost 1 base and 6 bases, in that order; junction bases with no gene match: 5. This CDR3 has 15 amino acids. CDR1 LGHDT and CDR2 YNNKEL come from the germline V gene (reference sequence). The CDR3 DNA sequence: TGTGCCAGCAGCCAAGGGACTAGCGTAGTGGATACGCAGTATTTT. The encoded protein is CASSQGTSVVDTQYF.

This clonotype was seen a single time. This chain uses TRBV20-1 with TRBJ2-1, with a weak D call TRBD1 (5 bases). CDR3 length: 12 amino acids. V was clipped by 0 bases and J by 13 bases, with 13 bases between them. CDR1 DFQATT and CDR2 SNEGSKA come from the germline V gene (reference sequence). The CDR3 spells CSARDRIQGQFF. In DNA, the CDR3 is TGCAGTGCTAGAGATCGGATCCAGGGCCAGTTCTTC.

CDR3 DNA sequence: TGTGCCAGCAGTCTAAACCGACCTAGCGGAGGGCGCGGGGAGCTGTTTTTT. The encoded protein is CASSLNRPSGGRGELFF. The chain recombines TRBV12-3 or TRBV12-4 with TRBJ2-2; 7 bases are shared with TRBD2. The CDR3 is made up of 17 amino acids. With V trimmed by 5 bases and J by 7 bases, 16 bases remained unmatched.

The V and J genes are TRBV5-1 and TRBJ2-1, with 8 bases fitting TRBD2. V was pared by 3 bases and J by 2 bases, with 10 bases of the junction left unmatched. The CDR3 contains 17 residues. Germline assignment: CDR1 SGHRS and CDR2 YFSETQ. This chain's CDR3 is CASSSLSGRAPYNEQFF. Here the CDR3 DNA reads TGCGCCAGCAGCTCCCTGAGCGGGAGAGCCCCCTACAATGAGCAGTTCTTC. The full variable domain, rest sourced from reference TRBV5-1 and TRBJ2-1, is KAGVTQTPRYLIKTRGQQVTLSCSPISGHRSVSWYQQTPGQGLQFLFEYFSETQRNKGNFPGRFSGRQFSNSRSEMNVSTLELGDSALYLCASSSLSGRAPYNEQFFGPGTRLTVL.

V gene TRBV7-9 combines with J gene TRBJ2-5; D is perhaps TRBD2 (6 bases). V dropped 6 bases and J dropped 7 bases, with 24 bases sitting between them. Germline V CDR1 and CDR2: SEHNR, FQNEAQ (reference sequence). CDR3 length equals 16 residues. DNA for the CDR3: TGTGCCAGCAGTTTAACCGGCGGGACCGGCCGGGGGACCCAGTACTTC. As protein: CASSLTGGTGRGTQYF.

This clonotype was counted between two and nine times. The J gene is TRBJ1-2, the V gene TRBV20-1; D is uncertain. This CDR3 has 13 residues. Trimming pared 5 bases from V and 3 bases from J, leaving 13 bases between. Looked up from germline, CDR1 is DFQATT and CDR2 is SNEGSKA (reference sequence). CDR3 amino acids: CSARPGVDYGYTF. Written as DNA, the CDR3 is TGCAGTGCTCGCCCCGGGGTTGACTATGGCTACACCTTC.

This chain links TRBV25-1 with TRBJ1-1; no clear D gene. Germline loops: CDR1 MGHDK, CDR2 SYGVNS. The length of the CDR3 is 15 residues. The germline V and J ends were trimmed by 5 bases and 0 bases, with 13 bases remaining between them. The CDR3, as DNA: TGTGCCAGCAGTCACCAGAAAGTGTTGAACACTGAAGCTTTCTTT. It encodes CASSHQKVLNTEAFF.

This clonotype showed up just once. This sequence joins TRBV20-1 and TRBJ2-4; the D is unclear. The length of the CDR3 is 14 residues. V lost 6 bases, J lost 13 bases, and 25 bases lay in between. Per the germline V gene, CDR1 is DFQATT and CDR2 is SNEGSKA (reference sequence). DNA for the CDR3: TGCAGTGCCGAGCCCCCCTCTGTCCGGCAGGAGCAGTACTTC. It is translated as CSAEPPSVRQEQYF.

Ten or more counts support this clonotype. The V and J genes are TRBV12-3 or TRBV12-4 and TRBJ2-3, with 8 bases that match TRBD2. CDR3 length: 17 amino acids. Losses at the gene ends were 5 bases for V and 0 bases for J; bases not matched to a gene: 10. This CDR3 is CASSNRLAGSSTDTQYF. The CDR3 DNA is TGTGCCAGCAGTAATCGCCTAGCGGGTTCCAGCACAGATACGCAGTATTTT.

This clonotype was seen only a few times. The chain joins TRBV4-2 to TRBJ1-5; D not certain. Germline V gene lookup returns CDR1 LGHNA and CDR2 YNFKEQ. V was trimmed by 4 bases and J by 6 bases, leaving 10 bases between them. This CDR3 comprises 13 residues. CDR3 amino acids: CASSPEPGQPQHF. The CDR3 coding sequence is TGTGCCAGCAGCCCCGAACCGGGTCAGCCCCAGCATTTT.

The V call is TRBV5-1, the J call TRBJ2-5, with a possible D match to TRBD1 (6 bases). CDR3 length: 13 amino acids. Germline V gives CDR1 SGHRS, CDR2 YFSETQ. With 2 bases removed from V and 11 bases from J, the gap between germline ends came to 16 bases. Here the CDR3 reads CASSLVRDNEQYF. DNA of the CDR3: TGCGCCAGCAGCTTAGTCAGGGACAATGAGCAGTACTTC.

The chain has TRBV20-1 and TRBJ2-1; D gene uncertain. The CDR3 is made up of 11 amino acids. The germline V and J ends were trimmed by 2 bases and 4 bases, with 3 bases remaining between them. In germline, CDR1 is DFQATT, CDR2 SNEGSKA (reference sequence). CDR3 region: CSARQYNEQFF. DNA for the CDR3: TGCAGTGCTAGACAGTACAATGAGCAGTTCTTC.

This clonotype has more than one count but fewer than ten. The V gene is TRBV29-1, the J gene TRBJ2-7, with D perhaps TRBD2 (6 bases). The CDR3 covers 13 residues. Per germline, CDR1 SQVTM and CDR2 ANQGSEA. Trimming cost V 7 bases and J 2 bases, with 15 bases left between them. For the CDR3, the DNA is TGCAGCGCCGGGAGAGGGTTAACCTACGAGCAGTACTTC. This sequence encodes CSAGRGLTYEQYF.

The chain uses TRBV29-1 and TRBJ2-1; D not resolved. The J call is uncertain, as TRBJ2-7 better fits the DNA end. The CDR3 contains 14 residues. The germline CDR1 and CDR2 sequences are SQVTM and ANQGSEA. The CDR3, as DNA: TGCAGCGTTGCGGGCAGACGCTCCTACAATGAGCAGTACTTC. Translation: CSVAGRRSYNEQYF.

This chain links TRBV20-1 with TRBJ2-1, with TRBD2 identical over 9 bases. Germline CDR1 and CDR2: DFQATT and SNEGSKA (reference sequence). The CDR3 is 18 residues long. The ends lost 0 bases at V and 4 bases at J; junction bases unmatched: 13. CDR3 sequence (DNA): TGCAGTGCTAGAGATCAGGGCGGGAGGGCCCTCCAGTACAATGAGCAGTTCTTC. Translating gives CSARDQGGRALQYNEQFF.

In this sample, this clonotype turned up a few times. The CDR3 sequence is CSVEGQGNNYEQYF. CDR3 coding DNA: TGCAGCGTTGAGGGGCAGGGTAACAATTACGAGCAGTACTTC. This chain joins TRBV29-1 and TRBJ2-7, with a weak D call TRBD1 (5 bases). V shed 3 bases and J shed 4 bases, with 16 bases lying between them. The CDR3 extends over 14 amino acids. Per the germline V gene, CDR1 is SQVTM and CDR2 is ANQGSEA.

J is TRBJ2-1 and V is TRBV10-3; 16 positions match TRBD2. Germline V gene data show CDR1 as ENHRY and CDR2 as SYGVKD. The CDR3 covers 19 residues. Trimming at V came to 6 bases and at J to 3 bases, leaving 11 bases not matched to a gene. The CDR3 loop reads CAISGGLAGGPGRYNEQFF. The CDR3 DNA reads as TGTGCCATCAGCGGGGGACTAGCGGGGGGGCCAGGTCGCTACAATGAGCAGTTCTTC.

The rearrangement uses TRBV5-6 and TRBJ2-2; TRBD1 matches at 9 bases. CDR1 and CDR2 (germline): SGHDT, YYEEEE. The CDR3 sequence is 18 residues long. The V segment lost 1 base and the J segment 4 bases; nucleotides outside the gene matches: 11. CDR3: CASSLSRDRVWSTGELFF. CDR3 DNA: TGTGCCAGCAGCTTGTCCCGGGACAGGGTTTGGAGCACCGGGGAGCTGTTTTTT.

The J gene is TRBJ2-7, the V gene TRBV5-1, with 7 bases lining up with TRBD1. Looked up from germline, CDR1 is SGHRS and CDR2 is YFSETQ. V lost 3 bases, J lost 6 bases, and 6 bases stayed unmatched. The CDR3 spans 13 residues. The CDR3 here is CASSSTGEFEQYF. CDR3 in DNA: TGCGCCAGCAGCTCTACAGGGGAGTTCGAGCAGTACTTC.

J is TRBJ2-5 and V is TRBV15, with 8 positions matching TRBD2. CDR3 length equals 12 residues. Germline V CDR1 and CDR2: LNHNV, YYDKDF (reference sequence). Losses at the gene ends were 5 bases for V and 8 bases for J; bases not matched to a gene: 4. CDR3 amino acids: CATSSSGPTQYF. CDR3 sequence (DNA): TGTGCCACCAGCTCTAGCGGGCCAACCCAGTACTTC.

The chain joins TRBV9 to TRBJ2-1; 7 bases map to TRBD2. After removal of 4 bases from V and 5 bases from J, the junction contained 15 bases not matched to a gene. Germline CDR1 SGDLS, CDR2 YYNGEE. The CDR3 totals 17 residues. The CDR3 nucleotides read TGTGCCAGCAGCCCTGTCTACGCCCTGGGGGGGAACAATGAGCAGTTCTTC. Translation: CASSPVYALGGNNEQFF.

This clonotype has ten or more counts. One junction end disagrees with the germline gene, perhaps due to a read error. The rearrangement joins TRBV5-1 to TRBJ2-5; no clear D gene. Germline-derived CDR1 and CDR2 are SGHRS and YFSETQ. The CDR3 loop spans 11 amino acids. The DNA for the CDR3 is TGTGCCAGCAGGAAACAAGAGACCCAGTACTTC. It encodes CASRKQETQYF.

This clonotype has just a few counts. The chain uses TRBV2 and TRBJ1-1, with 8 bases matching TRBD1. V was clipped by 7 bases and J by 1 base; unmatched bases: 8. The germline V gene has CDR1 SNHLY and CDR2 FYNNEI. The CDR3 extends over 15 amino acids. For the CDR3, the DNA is TGTGCCAGCAACCTACGAACAGGGGGGAACACTGAAGCTTTCTTT. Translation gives CASNLRTGGNTEAFF.